A selection of T cell receptor beta chains follows, all from one sample in a study of blood T cell repertoires in COVID-19. The assay was immunoSEQ multiplex PCR, and TCRdb's table has in-frame clones only and misses some. The sample contains about 15,000 clones, under 95% of which appear only once. Sequencing was carried out using peripheral blood. The receptors come from a man aged 55 to 70 with active COVID-19. Each CDR3 is given with its conserved first and last residue. Fields, in order: clone size, J gene, V gene, D gene, CDR3 protein, CDR3 DNA. A D gene is named only where the DNA matches it firmly. Rows may omit the clone size; those that give it use once, few, many or a size class.

>-|TRBJ2-5|TRBV10-3|-
CAISEPGSSRETQYF
TGTGCCATCAGTGAGCCGGGGTCGAGTCGGGAGACCCAGTACTTC
>-|TRBJ2-3|TRBV18|TRBD2
CASSLRSGGSTDTQYF
TGTGCCAGCTCACTACGAAGCGGGGGTAGCACAGATACGCAGTATTTT
>once|TRBJ1-6|TRBV6-6|-
CASTRPQSSYNSPLHF
TGTGCCAGCACCAGGCCCCAGAGCTCCTATAATTCACCCCTCCACTTT
>-|TRBJ1-5|TRBV6-1|-
CASSEQGGGPQPQHF
TGTGCCAGCAGTGAACAGGGAGGGGGTCCTCAGCCCCAGCATTTT
>-|TRBJ2-3|TRBV2|TRBD1
CASRARDRGTDTQYF
TGTGCCAGCAGGGCCAGGGACAGGGGCACAGATACGCAGTATTTT
>-|TRBJ1-3|TRBV21-1|-
CASSKTHSRTGAKYCSGNTIYF
TGTGCCAGCAGCAAAACCCACTCCCGGACAGGGGCGAAATATTGCTCTGGAAACACCATATATTTT
>-|TRBJ2-2|TRBV7-8|TRBD1
CASSLSVRGPTGELFF
TGTGCCAGCAGCTTATCAGTCAGGGGGCCCACCGGGGAGCTGTTTTTT
>-|TRBJ2-5|TRBV5-1|TRBD2
CASSLASGSQETQYF
TGCGCCAGCAGCCTAGCTAGCGGGAGCCAAGAGACCCAGTACTTC
>-|TRBJ2-2|TRBV10-2|TRBD2
CASSEASGVGTGELFF
TGCGCCAGCAGTGAGGCTAGCGGGGTAGGGACCGGGGAGCTGTTTTTT
>-|TRBJ1-1|TRBV19|TRBD1
CASTRDSYTEAFF
TGTGCCAGTACCAGGGACAGCTACACTGAAGCTTTCTTT
>-|TRBJ1-2|TRBV6-2/TRBV6-3|-
CASSPTGASYGYTF
TGTGCCAGCAGCCCGACAGGAGCGTCCTATGGCTACACCTTC
>-|TRBJ2-1|TRBV13|-
CASSQGGKSSYNEQFF
TGTGCCAGCAGCCAGGGGGGTAAGAGCTCCTACAATGAGCAGTTCTTC
>-|TRBJ2-7|TRBV5-6|-
CASSLLQGSYEQYF
TGTGCCAGCAGCTTGTTGCAGGGCTCCTACGAGCAGTACTTC
>once|TRBJ1-6|TRBV19|TRBD1
CASRGQLENSPLHF
TGTGCCAGTAGGGGACAGCTAGAAAATTCACCCCTCCACTTT
>few|TRBJ1-2|TRBV28|-
CASSPLAENYGYTF
TGTGCCAGCAGTCCCCTCGCAGAAAACTATGGCTACACCTTC
>-|TRBJ2-7|TRBV19|TRBD2
CASSPTGGKVRRYEQYF
TGTGCCAGTAGTCCCACGGGGGGGAAAGTACGCCGCTACGAGCAGTACTTC
>once|TRBJ2-5|TRBV6-5|-
CASSYLAGAQETQYF
TGTGCCAGCAGTTACCTGGCAGGGGCCCAAGAGACCCAGTACTTC
>-|TRBJ2-2|TRBV2|-
CASQGSALAGELFF
TGTGCCAGTCAGGGGTCTGCTTTGGCCGGGGAGCTGTTTTTT
>-|TRBJ2-1|TRBV11-3|TRBD2
CASSPGGPGGSGEQFF
TGTGCCAGCAGCCCGGGAGGGCCTGGGGGGTCGGGAGAGCAGTTCTTC
>-|TRBJ1-1|TRBV7-6|TRBD1
CASSPPGQGTGTEAFF
TGTGCCAGCAGCCCGCCGGGACAGGGGACGGGCACTGAAGCTTTCTTT
>once|TRBJ2-1|TRBV6-2/TRBV6-3|-
CASSRPFGQMYNEQFF
TGTGCCAGCAGTCGGCCGTTTGGACAGATGTACAATGAGCAGTTCTTC
>-|TRBJ1-5|TRBV19|TRBD1
CASGTGLNQPQHF
TGTGCCAGCGGGACAGGGTTGAATCAGCCCCAGCATTTT
>-|TRBJ1-1|TRBV5-5|TRBD1
CASRDRAENTEAFF
TGTGCCAGCAGGGACAGGGCCGAGAACACTGAAGCTTTCTTT
>-|TRBJ2-2|TRBV10-1|TRBD2
CASSESGLAGPNTGELFF
TGCGCCAGCAGTGAGTCGGGACTAGCGGGACCGAACACCGGGGAGCTGTTTTTT
>-|TRBJ1-6|TRBV6-5|TRBD1
CASIGTGGDNSPLHF
TGTGCCAGCATTGGGACAGGGGGCGATAATTCACCCCTCCACTTT
>-|TRBJ1-6|TRBV10-3|-
CAISEGRGDSPLHF
TGTGCCATCAGTGAGGGTAGGGGTGACTCACCCCTCCACTTT
>-|TRBJ2-3|TRBV7-8|TRBD2
CASSLAPGIAGPSTDTQYF
TGTGCCAGCAGCTTAGCGCCGGGAATAGCGGGTCCTAGCACAGATACGCAGTATTTT
>-|TRBJ1-1|TRBV3-1/TRBV3-2|-
CASSQVMSTEAFF
TGTGCCAGCAGCCAAGTTATGAGCACTGAAGCTTTCTTT
>few|TRBJ2-7|TRBV19|-
CASSIQGSSSEQYF
TGTGCCAGTAGTATCCAGGGAAGCTCCTCCGAGCAGTACTTC
>once|TRBJ1-2|TRBV10-1|-
CASSPGGYGYTF
TGCGCCAGCAGCCCCGGTGGCTATGGCTACACCTTC
>-|TRBJ1-2|TRBV27|-
CASREGGGYTF
TGTGCCAGCAGGGAGGGTGGAGGCTACACCTTC
>-|TRBJ2-3|TRBV19|TRBD1
CASIGRGPDTQYF
TGTGCCAGTATCGGTAGGGGGCCCGATACGCAGTATTTT
>-|TRBJ2-7|TRBV6-5|-
CASFRGGLTYEQYF
TGTGCCAGCTTCCGTGGAGGCCTAACCTACGAGCAGTACTTC
>-|TRBJ2-7|TRBV18|TRBD2
CASSPPWEGTEQYF
TGTGCCAGCTCACCACCGTGGGAGGGTACTGAGCAGTACTTC
>-|TRBJ1-1|TRBV18|-
CASSQTGGGTEAFF
TGTGCCAGCTCCCAAACGGGGGGCGGTACTGAAGCTTTCTTT
>-|TRBJ2-1|TRBV11-1|-
CASSLGGAWQFF
TGTGCCAGCAGCTTAGGAGGCGCCTGGCAGTTCTTC
>-|TRBJ1-6|TRBV2|TRBD1
CASSETGQYNSPLHF
TGTGCCAGCAGTGAGACGGGACAGTATAATTCACCCCTCCACTTT
>-|TRBJ2-5|TRBV28|-
CASSFPRDHSETQYF
TGTGCCAGCAGTTTCCCCCGGGATCACTCAGAGACCCAGTACTTC
>-|TRBJ1-1|TRBV13|-
CASSARTLGLNTEAFF
TGTGCCAGCAGCGCACGGACGTTGGGGCTGAACACTGAAGCTTTCTTT
>-|TRBJ2-1|TRBV10-3|-
CAISGTSGRDNEQFF
TGTGCCATCAGTGGGACTTCGGGGAGAGACAATGAGCAGTTCTTC
>-|TRBJ1-2|TRBV5-4|-
CASSPGFDGYTF
TGTGCCAGCAGCCCGGGGTTCGATGGCTACACCTTC
>-|TRBJ1-2|TRBV2|TRBD1
CASSVGTGGSLGYTF
TGTGCCAGCAGTGTCGGGACAGGGGGTTCGCTTGGCTACACCTTC
>-|TRBJ1-1|TRBV18|TRBD1
CASSPGTGEVNTEAFF
TGTGCCAGCTCACCCGGGACAGGGGAGGTTAACACTGAAGCTTTCTTT
>-|TRBJ1-6|TRBV28|-
CASSFRQGSSYNSPLHF
TGTGCCAGCAGTTTTAGGCAGGGAAGCTCCTATAATTCACCCCTCCACTTT
>-|TRBJ2-5|TRBV19|TRBD1
CASRAPRQGRGETQYF
TGTGCCAGTAGAGCCCCCCGACAGGGAAGGGGAGAGACCCAGTACTTC
>-|TRBJ2-5|TRBV6-2/TRBV6-3|TRBD2
CASSYGTSGVRGTQYF
TGTGCCAGCAGTTACGGGACTAGCGGGGTCCGGGGGACCCAGTACTTC
>-|TRBJ1-5|TRBV9|-
CASSGTAYSNQPQHF
TGTGCCAGCAGCGGGACAGCCTATAGCAATCAGCCCCAGCATTTT
>-|TRBJ1-2|TRBV5-8|-
CASSEEVRDGYTF
TGTGCCAGCAGCGAAGAAGTCCGGGATGGCTACACCTTC